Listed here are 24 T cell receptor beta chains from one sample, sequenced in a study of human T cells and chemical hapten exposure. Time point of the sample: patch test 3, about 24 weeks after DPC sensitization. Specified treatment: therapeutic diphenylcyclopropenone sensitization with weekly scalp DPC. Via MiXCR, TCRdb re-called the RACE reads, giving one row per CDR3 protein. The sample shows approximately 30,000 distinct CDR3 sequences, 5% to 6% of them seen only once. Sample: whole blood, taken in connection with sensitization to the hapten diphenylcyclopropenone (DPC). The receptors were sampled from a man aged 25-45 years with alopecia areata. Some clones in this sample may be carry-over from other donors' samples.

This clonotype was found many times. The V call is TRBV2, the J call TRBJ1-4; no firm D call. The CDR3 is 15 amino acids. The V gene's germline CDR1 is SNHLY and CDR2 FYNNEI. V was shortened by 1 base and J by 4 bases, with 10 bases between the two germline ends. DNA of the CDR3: TGTGCCAGCAGTGAAGGGCCGGACCTTAATGAAAAACTGTTTTTT. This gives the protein CASSEGPDLNEKLFF.

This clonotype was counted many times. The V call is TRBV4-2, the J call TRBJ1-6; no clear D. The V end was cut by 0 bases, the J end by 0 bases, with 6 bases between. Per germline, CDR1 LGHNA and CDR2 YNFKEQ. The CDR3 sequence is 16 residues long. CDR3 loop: CASSQERSSYNSPLHF. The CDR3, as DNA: TGTGCCAGCAGCCAAGAAAGGTCCTCCTATAATTCACCCCTCCACTTT.

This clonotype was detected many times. The CDR3 here is CASTVSATGLFEKLFF. In DNA form, the CDR3 reads TGTGCCAGCACGGTCTCCGCGACGGGGCTGTTTGAAAAACTGTTTTTT. The J gene is TRBJ1-4, the V gene TRBV2; TRBD1 might be the D (5 bases). CDR1 is SNHLY and CDR2 is FYNNEI in the germline V gene. The ends were cut back, 7 bases at V and 7 bases at J, with 22 bases in the middle. The CDR3 sequence is 16 residues long.

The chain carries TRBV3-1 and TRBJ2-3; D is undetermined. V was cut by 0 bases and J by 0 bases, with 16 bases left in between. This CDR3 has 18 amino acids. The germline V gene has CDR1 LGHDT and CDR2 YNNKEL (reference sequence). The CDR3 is CASSQDFGGGASTDTQYF. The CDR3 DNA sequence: TGTGCCAGCAGCCAAGATTTCGGCGGCGGAGCTAGCACAGATACGCAGTATTTT.

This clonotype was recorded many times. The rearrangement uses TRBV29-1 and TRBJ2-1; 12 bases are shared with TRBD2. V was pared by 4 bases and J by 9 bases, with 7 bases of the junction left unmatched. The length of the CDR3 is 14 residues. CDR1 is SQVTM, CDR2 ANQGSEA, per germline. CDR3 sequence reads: CSVGTSGARGEQFF. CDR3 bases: TGCAGCGTTGGGACTAGCGGGGCCCGTGGTGAGCAGTTCTTC.

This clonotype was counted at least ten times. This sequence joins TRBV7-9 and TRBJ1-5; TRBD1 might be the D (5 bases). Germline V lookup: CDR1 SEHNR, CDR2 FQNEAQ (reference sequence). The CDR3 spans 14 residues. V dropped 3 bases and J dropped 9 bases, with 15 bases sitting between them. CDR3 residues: CASSFSGGSWPQHF. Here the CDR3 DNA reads TGTGCCAGCAGCTTTTCCGGGGGAAGCTGGCCCCAGCATTTT.

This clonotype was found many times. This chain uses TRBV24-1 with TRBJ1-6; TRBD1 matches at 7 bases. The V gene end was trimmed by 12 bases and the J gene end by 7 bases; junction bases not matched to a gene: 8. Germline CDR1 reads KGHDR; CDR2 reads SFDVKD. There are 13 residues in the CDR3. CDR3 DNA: TGTGCCGCTCGGACAGGCTTAAATTCACCCCTCCACTTT. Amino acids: CAARTGLNSPLHF.

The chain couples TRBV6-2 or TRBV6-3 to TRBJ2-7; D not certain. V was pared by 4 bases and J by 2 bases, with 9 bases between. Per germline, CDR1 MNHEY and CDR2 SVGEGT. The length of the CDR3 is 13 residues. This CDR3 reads CASSLGPTYEQYF. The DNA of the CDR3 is TGTGCCAGCAGTTTAGGGCCCACCTACGAGCAGTACTTC.

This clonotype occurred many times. The CDR3 region is CASRSTLAKNIQYF. CDR3 nucleotide sequence: TGTGCCAGCCGATCCACTCTAGCCAAAAACATTCAGTACTTC. This chain connects TRBV27 to TRBJ2-4; no definite D call. Trimming pared 8 bases from V and 0 bases from J, leaving 11 bases between. The CDR3 runs to 14 residues. Germline CDR1 reads MNHEY; CDR2 reads SMNVEV (reference sequence).

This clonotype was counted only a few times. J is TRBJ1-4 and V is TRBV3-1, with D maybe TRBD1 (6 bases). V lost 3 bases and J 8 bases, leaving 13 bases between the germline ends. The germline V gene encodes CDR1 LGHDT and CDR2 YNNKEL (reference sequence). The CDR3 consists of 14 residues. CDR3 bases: TGTGCCAGCAGCCAGGGGCCAGGGGAGGAAAAACTGTTTTTT. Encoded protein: CASSQGPGEEKLFF. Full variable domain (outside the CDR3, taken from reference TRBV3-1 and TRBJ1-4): DTAVSQTPKYLVTQMGNDKSIKCEQNLGHDTMYWYKQDSKKFLKIMFSYNNKELIINETVPNRFSPKSPDKAHLNLHINSLELGDSAVYFCASSQGPGEEKLFFGSGTQLSVL.

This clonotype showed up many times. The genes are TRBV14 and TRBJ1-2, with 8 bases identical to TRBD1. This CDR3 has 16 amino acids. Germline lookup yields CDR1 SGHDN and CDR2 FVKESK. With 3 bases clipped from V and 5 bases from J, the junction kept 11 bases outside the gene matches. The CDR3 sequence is CASSHLSTGETYGYTF. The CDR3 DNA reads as TGTGCCAGCAGCCACCTATCGACAGGGGAAACTTATGGCTACACCTTC.

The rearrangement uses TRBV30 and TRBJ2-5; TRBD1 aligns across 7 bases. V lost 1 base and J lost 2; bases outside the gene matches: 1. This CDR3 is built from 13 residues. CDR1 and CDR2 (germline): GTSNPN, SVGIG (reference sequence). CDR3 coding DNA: TGTGCCTGGAGTGGACAGGGACAAGAGACCCAGTACTTC. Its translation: CAWSGQGQETQYF.

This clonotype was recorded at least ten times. The CDR3 loop is CASSSGTREAFF. The DNA for the CDR3 is TGTGCCAGCAGTTCCGGGACACGTGAAGCTTTCTTT. The chain recombines TRBV11-3 with TRBJ1-1; D is possibly TRBD1 (6 bases). The V gene's germline CDR1 is SGHNT and CDR2 YENEEA. Trimming left V 6 bases short and J 7 bases short, with 12 bases between. The CDR3 extends over 12 amino acids.

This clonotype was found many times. Written as DNA, the CDR3 is TGTGCCAGCAGCTTCCAGTGGGGGACCTACGAGCAGTACTTC. As protein: CASSFQWGTYEQYF. The chain recombines TRBV7-2 with TRBJ2-7; possibly TRBD1 or TRBD2 for D (5 bases each). V was trimmed by 3 bases and J by 2 bases, leaving 11 bases between them. Germline assignment: CDR1 SGHTA and CDR2 FQGNSA. This CDR3 has 14 amino acids.

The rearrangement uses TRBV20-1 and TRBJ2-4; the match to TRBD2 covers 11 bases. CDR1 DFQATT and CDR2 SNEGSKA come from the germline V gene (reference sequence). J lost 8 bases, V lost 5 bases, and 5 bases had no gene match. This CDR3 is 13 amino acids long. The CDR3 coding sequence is TGCAGTGCTCCCCTTAGCGGGGGGGACATTCAGTACTTC. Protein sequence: CSAPLSGGDIQYF.

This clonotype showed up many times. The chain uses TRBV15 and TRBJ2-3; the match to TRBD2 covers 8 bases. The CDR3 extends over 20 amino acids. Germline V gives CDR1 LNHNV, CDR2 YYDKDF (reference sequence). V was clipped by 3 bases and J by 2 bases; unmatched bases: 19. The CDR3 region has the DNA TGTGCCACCAGCAGCCCAGCTAGTACCGGGGGGGCGGTAGTCACAGATACGCAGTATTTT. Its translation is CATSSPASTGGAVVTDTQYF.

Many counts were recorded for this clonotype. The CDR3 DNA sequence: TGTGCCAGCAGTTATGCACAGGGGGAGAGTGGCACAGATACGCAGTATTTT. It yields the protein CASSYAQGESGTDTQYF. The chain joins TRBV12-3 or TRBV12-4 to TRBJ2-3, with 8 positions matching TRBD1. Unmatched junction bases numbered 10, after V lost 4 bases and J lost 1 base. The CDR3 sequence is 17 residues long.

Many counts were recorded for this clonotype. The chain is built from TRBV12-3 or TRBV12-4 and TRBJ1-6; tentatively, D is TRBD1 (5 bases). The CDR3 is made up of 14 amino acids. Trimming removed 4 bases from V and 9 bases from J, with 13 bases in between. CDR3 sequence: CASSSTDTLSPLHF. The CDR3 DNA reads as TGTGCCAGCAGTTCGACAGACACCCTTTCACCCCTCCACTTT.

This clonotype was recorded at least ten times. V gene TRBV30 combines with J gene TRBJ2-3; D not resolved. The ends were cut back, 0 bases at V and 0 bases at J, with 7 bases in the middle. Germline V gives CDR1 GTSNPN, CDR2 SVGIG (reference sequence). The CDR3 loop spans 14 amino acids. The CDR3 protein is CAWSVATSTDTQYF. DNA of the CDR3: TGTGCCTGGAGTGTCGCGACTAGCACAGATACGCAGTATTTT. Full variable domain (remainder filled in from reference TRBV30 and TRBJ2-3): SQTIHQWPATLVQPVGSPLSLECTVEGTSNPNLYWYRQAAGRGLQLLFYSVGIGQISSEVPQNLSASRPQDRQFILSSKKLLLSDSGFYLCAWSVATSTDTQYFGPGTRLTVL.

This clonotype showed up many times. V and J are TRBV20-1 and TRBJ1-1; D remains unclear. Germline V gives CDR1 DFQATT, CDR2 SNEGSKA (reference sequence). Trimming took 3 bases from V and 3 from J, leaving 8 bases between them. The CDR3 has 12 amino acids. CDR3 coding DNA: TGCAGTGCTAGCTTGGTCGACACTGAAGCTTTCTTT. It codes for CSASLVDTEAFF.

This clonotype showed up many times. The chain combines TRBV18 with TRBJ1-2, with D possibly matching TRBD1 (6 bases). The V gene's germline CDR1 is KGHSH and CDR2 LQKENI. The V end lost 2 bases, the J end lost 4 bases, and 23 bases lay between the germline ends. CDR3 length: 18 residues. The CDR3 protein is CASSPGSTGALGSYGYTF. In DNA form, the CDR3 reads TGTGCCAGCTCACCAGGTTCGACAGGAGCCCTCGGAAGCTATGGCTACACCTTC.

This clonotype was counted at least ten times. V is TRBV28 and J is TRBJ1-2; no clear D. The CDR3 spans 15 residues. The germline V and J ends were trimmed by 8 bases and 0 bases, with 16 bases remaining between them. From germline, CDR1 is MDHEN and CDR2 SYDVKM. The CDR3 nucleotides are TGTGCCAGCTTTTCCTCCGGGCCATCTAACTATGGCTACACCTTC. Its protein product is CASFSSGPSNYGYTF.

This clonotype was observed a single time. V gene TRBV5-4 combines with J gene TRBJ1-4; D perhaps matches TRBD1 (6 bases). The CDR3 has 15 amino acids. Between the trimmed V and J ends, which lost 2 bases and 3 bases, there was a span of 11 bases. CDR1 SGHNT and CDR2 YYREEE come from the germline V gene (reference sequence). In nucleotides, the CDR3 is TGTGCCAGCAGCTTCGCGGGGGCAGCTAATGAAAAACTGTTTTTT. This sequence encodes CASSFAGAANEKLFF.

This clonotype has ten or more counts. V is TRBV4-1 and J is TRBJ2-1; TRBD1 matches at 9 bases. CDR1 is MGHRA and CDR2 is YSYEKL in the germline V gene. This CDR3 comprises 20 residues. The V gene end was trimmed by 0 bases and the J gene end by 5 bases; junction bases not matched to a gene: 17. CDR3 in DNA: TGCGCCAGCAGCCAAGAGGGCTTCTTTATGGACAGGGGTTTGAACAATGAGCAGTTCTTC. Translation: CASSQEGFFMDRGLNNEQFF.